The rows below give T cell receptor beta chains drawn from one sample of a study of siplizumab effects on memory and regulatory T cells. Repertoires were generated with immunoSEQ multiplex PCR, while TCRdb's copy carries only in-frame clones and drops some. The repertoire holds some 100,000 clones, roughly nine tenths seen once, with approximately 0.66% in the top ten. Sequencing used Tregs sorted from blood. The receptors were gathered from a human donor in good health. Both conserved end residues are part of each CDR3. The D gene is left open where the match is weak. Clone size is shown for a subset of rows, as once, few, many or a class of expanded clone.

j_call d_call v_call cdr3_length clone_size cdr3_nt cdr3_aa
TRBJ2-4 NA TRBV6-1 15 NA TGTGCCAGCAGTGTGGACCCCGGATCGGGAAACATTCAGTACTTC CASSVDPGSGNIQYF
TRBJ2-3 NA TRBV19 15 NA TGTGCCAGTAGTATAGAGGGCCACGCCACAGATACGCAGTATTTT CASSIEGHATDTQYF
TRBJ1-1 TRBD1 TRBV6-6 14 NA TGTGCCAGCAGTGACAGGGGGCGAACGACTGAAGCTTTCTTT CASSDRGRTTEAFF
TRBJ2-5 TRBD2 TRBV5-1 17 NA TGCGCCAGCAGCTTAGGTCTAGCGGGGGCGTACCAAGAGACCCAGTACTTC CASSLGLAGAYQETQYF
TRBJ1-2 TRBD1 TRBV5-1 13 NA TGCGCCAGCAGCCTTGACAGGGGGGAAGGCTACACCTTC CASSLDRGEGYTF
TRBJ2-2 TRBD1 TRBV19 16 few TGTGCCAGTAGTATGCGCCGGGACAGGGGAACCGGGGAGCTGTTTTTT CASSMRRDRGTGELFF
TRBJ2-1 TRBD2 TRBV29-1 13 NA TGCAGCGTTATAGCGGGAGGTTTGAATGAGCAGTTCTTC CSVIAGGLNEQFF
TRBJ2-5 TRBD2 TRBV2 15 NA TGTGCCAGCAGTCCCCGAAGGGTAGCGGGAGAGACCCAGTACTTC CASSPRRVAGETQYF
TRBJ2-1 TRBD2 TRBV6-5 16 NA TGTGCCAGCAGTTACTCGTGGTTAGCGGGAGGAAATGAGCAGTTCTTC CASSYSWLAGGNEQFF
TRBJ2-1 TRBD2 TRBV5-1 18 NA TGCGCCAGCAGCTCGGGACTAGCGGGAGCCGGCTCCTACAATGAGCAGTTCTTC CASSSGLAGAGSYNEQFF
TRBJ1-1 TRBD1 TRBV10-3 13 NA TGTGCCATCAGTGGGCAGGGGGGCTCTGAAGCTTTCTTT CAISGQGGSEAFF
TRBJ2-1 NA TRBV21-1 11 NA TGTGCCAGCAGCCCCTGCCTGGAGCAGTTCTTC CASSPCLEQFF
TRBJ2-7 NA TRBV7-2 13 NA TGTGCCAGCAGCTCCGACATCTCCTACGAGCAGTACTTC CASSSDISYEQYF
TRBJ2-1 NA TRBV30 13 NA TGTGCCTGGAGGTCGGGATTTTACAATGAGCAGTTCTTC CAWRSGFYNEQFF
TRBJ2-7 TRBD2 TRBV4-1 15 NA TGCGCCAGCAGCCAAAGGCGGGAGGGCCGCTACGAGCAGTACTTC CASSQRREGRYEQYF
TRBJ2-3 TRBD2 TRBV7-3 15 NA TGTGCCAGCAGCTTACTAGGCGGGAGTACAGATACGCAGTATTTT CASSLLGGSTDTQYF
TRBJ2-3 TRBD2 TRBV11-2 15 NA TGTGCCAGCAGCTTCTTAAGCGGGAGGGCAGATACGCAGTATTTT CASSFLSGRADTQYF
TRBJ1-4 NA TRBV18 14 NA TGTGCCAGCTCTCACCGTGAAAAAAATGAAAAACTGTTTTTT CASSHREKNEKLFF
TRBJ1-4 TRBD1 TRBV27 12 NA TGTGCCAGCAGGGTTACAGGGGGAAAACTGTTTTTT CASRVTGGKLFF
TRBJ1-5 NA TRBV10-3 13 NA TGTGCCATCAGTCCCCCCGGCGGGCAGCCCCAGCATTTT CAISPPGGQPQHF
TRBJ1-1 NA TRBV7-3 15 NA TGTGCCAGCAGCTTAAAAGGGTCCGGAGTCACTGAAGCTTTCTTT CASSLKGSGVTEAFF
TRBJ2-5 TRBD1 TRBV4-2 16 NA TGTGCCAGCAGCCAAGGTGAGACAGGGGGACAAGAGACCCAGTACTTC CASSQGETGGQETQYF
TRBJ1-1 NA TRBV19 13 NA TGTGCCAGTAGTATCGCTGGGGGCACTGAAGCTTTCTTT CASSIAGGTEAFF
TRBJ2-1 NA TRBV19 15 once TGTGCCTCGGGGGCCCGGGCTAGCGGTTACAATGAGCAGTTCTTC CASGARASGYNEQFF
TRBJ1-4 TRBD1 TRBV5-4 14 NA TGTGCCAGCAGCATGACGACAGGGGAGGTAAAACTGTTTTTT CASSMTTGEVKLFF
TRBJ2-7 TRBD2 TRBV19 16 NA TGTGCCAGTAGTACCCAGGGAGCGGGAGGGCTCTACGAGCAGTACTTC CASSTQGAGGLYEQYF
TRBJ2-7 NA TRBV1 15 NA TGCACCAGCAGCCAAGTCAACTTAGAAATTTACGAGCAGTACTTC CTSSQVNLEIYEQYF
TRBJ1-2 NA TRBV6-6 14 NA TGTGCCAGCAGTAAACTCGACAGGAACTATGGCTACACCTTC CASSKLDRNYGYTF
TRBJ1-3 NA TRBV6-6 16 NA TGTGCCAGCAGACCCGACTGGCTGGGGTCTGGAAACACCATATATTTT CASRPDWLGSGNTIYF
TRBJ2-5 TRBD2 TRBV9 14 NA TGTGCCAGCAGCAGCGGGACGTACCAAGAGACCCAGTACTTC CASSSGTYQETQYF
TRBJ1-1 TRBD1 TRBV4-1 14 NA TGCGCCAGCAGCCAAGAGGGCAGGGGGGACACGACTTTCTTT CASSQEGRGDTTFF
TRBJ1-6 NA TRBV6-5 14 NA TGTGCCAGCAGACTGGGACCGTATCACTCACCCCTCCACTTT CASRLGPYHSPLHF
TRBJ2-7 NA TRBV7-7 13 NA TGTGCTAGCAGCTTAGCTACTGACTACGAGCAGTACTTC CASSLATDYEQYF
TRBJ1-2 TRBD1 TRBV19 14 NA TGTGCCAGTAGCCTCGACAGGGAAGGTCGCGGCTACACCTTC CASSLDREGRGYTF
TRBJ1-4 NA TRBV5-1 15 once TGCGCCAGCAGCTTGGCGGGGGTAGCTAATGAAAAACTGTTTTTT CASSLAGVANEKLFF
TRBJ2-5 TRBD1 TRBV9 16 NA TGTGCCAGCAGCAGGGGGACAGGGGGCAACCAAGAGACCCAGTACTTC CASSRGTGGNQETQYF